The following is a T cell receptor (beta chain) sequence with its context. This clone was detected once. Its antigen is not yet known. Base qualities are not recorded, but no much larger clone differs from it by a single base. The record originates from a study of cytomegalovirus exposure and HLA in healthy donors (dated by TCRdb to 2015 to 2018). Background for the entire study: An earlier analysis of under 600 of the donors reported 250 to 350 Gb of sequence data and about 100 million unique TCR beta sequences from roughly 180 million T cells. The study used immunosequencing to profile the T cell repertoires of 600 to 850 subjects and linked those repertoires to cytomegalovirus serostatus. On average, roughly 250,000 unique TCR beta nucleotide sequences were sequenced per donor among roughly 430 genotyped donors of the cohort, with approximately 18% of those sequences being non-productive. Along with the approximately 700-subject first cohort, a separate validation cohort of over a hundred different subjects was used. To decide whether each TCR beta V gene segment behaved as functional or pseudogenic, an earlier analysis of some 540 of the donors relied on high-throughput TCR beta sequencing. Donor age, sex, ethnicity and CMV serostatus were compiled together with the repertoire data. The study was designed to test whether signatures of past pathogen exposure could be identified by cataloging public T cell receptors. Rather than drawing on any new phenotypic data, the later analysis identified candidate immune exposures from TCR beta sequences and the way those sequences occurred across donors. A later genetic analysis used genome-wide SNP genotypes for about 55% of the 666 donors, treating that subset as a discovery cohort. Typing coverage differed by locus: A, B, C, DRB1 and DQB1 were typed in about 629-640 donors, DQA1 in 500 to 550, DPA1 in around 610, and DPB1 in just under 490. To predict cytomegalovirus infection status, the study brought together high-throughput TCR immunosequencing, statistical association of individual TCRs with disease status, and machine learning. Both class I and class II loci were covered by HLA typing, at four-digit resolution. A later analysis re-analyzed previously published TCR beta repertoires from hundreds of donors and added high-resolution HLA genotyping to study TCR occurrence patterns. Every repertoire in the discovery cohort had been generated on one and the same sequencing platform. Roughly 300 gigabases of sequencing data and some 85 million unique TCR sequences were included in an early release covering about 620 HLA-typed donors. Four to six DR-DQ haplotypes were handled as single units for association and clustering, since linkage in the cohort was strong. The genetic ancestry cluster associated with self-reported Caucasian donors included roughly 84% of the 300 to 400 genotyped donors.

The cohort was made up of about 610 healthy bone marrow donors. All cohort members were sampled while nominally healthy, although unrecorded immune exposures were likely present. The donor tested CMV seropositive, placing the donor among the 289 seropositive members of the cohort. A peripheral blood sample was provided by each donor, and peripheral blood mononuclear cells were used for TCR beta sequencing. Genomic DNA was extracted from the blood cell samples with the Qiagen DNeasy Blood Extraction Kit. The library was prepared using the immunoSEQ multiplex PCR assay. The multiplex PCR relied on a mix of 60 forward primers for TCR Vbeta segments and 13 reverse primers for TCR Jbeta segments. A multiplex PCR assay on genomic DNA amplified the CDR3 region of rearranged TCR beta genes. Amplified TCR beta libraries were sequenced as 87-base-pair reads on the Illumina HiSeq System. As for the original processing: A later analysis counted tens of millions of unique TCR beta chains across the 700 or so repertoires, and 9.5 million to 11 million of these chains were shared by at least two donors. A nearest-neighbor algorithm error-corrected the raw reads and collapsed the reads into unique sequences, merging closely related sequences to remove PCR and sequencing errors. Alignment of CDR3 sequences to IMGT reference sequences was used to assign V, D and J gene segments. For a sequence to be retained, a match of at least six nucleotides to both a V gene segment and a J gene segment was required. Rearrangements were called productive when the CDR3 lacked stop codons and stayed in frame with V and J; all others were non-productive. CDR3 was defined by IMGT convention, running from the second conserved V-encoded cysteine to the conserved J-encoded phenylalanine. The earlier analysis of 587 of the donors excluded sequences that lacked an unambiguous match to a single V gene segment. An earlier analysis of several hundred of the donors called V segments functional above 56.7% productive rearrangements and segregating when the between-donor standard deviation exceeded 5%. A statistical classification framework was developed to diagnose cytomegalovirus status using the catalog of TCR beta chain sequences. In a later analysis, V and J genes were assigned by comparing TCR nucleotide sequences against IMGT/GENE-DB human TR gene sequences. Using the TCRdist pipeline, a later analysis assigned CDR3 sequences along with most-parsimonious VDJ recombination scenarios. In a later analysis, each TCR beta chain was defined by its CDR3 amino acid sequence together with its V-gene family, and reads lacking a unique V-gene family were excluded. In a later analysis, around 600 highly shared, low-generation-probability nucleotide sequences were removed to address suspected cross-contamination and a sequencing artifact. A later analysis calculated a clonal expansion index for each public chain from normalized within-repertoire ranks of inferred template counts. In a later analysis, generation probabilities were computed with a VDJ recombination model fitted to out-of-frame rearrangements, and the resulting probabilities were checked against IGoR. In a later analysis, TCR-TCR, TCR-HLA and TCR-CMV co-occurrence was scored with hypergeometric tests, and a repertoire-size bias correction was applied to TCR pairs. To estimate false discovery rates, a later analysis permuted the HLA or CMV assignments 20 times. In a later analysis, co-occurring TCRs were grouped using DBSCAN, with TCRdist sequence similarity added in when clustering inside HLA-allele-positive subsets. For co-occurrence clustering, repertoires with fewer than 30,000 or more than 120,000 public chains were excluded, along with roughly 5 repertoires with anomalous nucleotide sharing. This immuneACCESS table, as held by TCRdb, lists in-frame sequences with V and J called but not all clones. Of the missing ones, under half trace to an unresolved V gene in checked studies; the others have no known cause. That table gives V, J and clone size, and the DNA gave D and trimming. The sample yields 90,000 to 150,000 clones; roughly 70% were counted once. The ten largest account for just under 3% of the sample.

The study at large found these results: Because the 87-base-pair reads could not distinguish some IMGT-functional V segments, including TRBV6-2 and TRBV6-3, those segments were excluded. Most TCR sequences were observed very rarely across donors, whereas some public TCRs were present in many individuals. When HLA alleles, especially DR and DQ, strongly co-occurred, attributing TCR associations to individual alleles was difficult. In both the original and validation cohorts, the classifier was reported to diagnose cytomegalovirus status with high specificity and sensitivity. The only immune exposure information available for the cohort was CMV serostatus. Linkage disequilibrium might explain the correlated functional status among segregating V segments, but an unknown experimental factor could not be excluded. According to a later analysis, most CMV-associated TCR beta chains appeared to be HLA-restricted, and the HLA associations seemed to be driven largely by CMV exposure. According to a later analysis, TCR association rates differed among HLA loci, with DRB1 alleles showing the most associated TCRs and HLA-C alleles showing the fewest. In a later genetic analysis, fewer N-insertions in productive TCRs were reported among donors in an Asian-associated ancestry cluster than the roughly 700-donor mean. Because HLA typing was missing for some donors at each locus, association tests included only the typed subset. In a later analysis, HLA-associated TCR beta chains showed more clonal expansion and lower generation probabilities than non-associated chains that were equally common. A later analysis reported that several top co-occurrence clusters appeared linked to parvovirus B19, influenza, CMV and Epstein-Barr virus. A total of 150 to 200 TCR beta chains were listed by the study as associated with cytomegalovirus. In an earlier analysis of approximately 600 of the donors, most TCR beta V segments were observed in productive rearrangements about 87% or about 30% of the time, broadly matching IMGT annotations. A further reported finding was that TCR beta sequences accurately predicted the HLA-A and HLA-B alleles for most subjects in the first cohort. Roughly uniform sequencing depth across donors was assumed in presence/absence analyses, although this assumption may not hold. A cluster of highly shared sequence variants was judged likely to represent a technical artifact of the sequencing pipeline. In this cohort, only TCR beta chains were sequenced, and detectable features were limited by the absence of alpha or paired-chain data. A later genetic analysis associated a missense DCLRE1C variant with V-gene and J-gene trimming of TCR beta chains, and an independent cohort replicated the association. At a false discovery rate of 0.05, a later analysis linked around 15,000 TCR beta sequences to specific HLA alleles. According to the authors, the approach could potentially be generalized to other disease states and immunological phenotypes. In vitro tests confirmed that a few of the cytomegalovirus-associated TCR beta chains recognize cytomegalovirus antigens. About 17 rarely observed V segments, including chromosome 9 orphons, were excluded from the earlier analysis of some 590 of the donors because counts were too low.

From V the trimming removes 4 bases and from J it removes 8 bases, while the gene matches leave 9 bases of the junction unaccounted for. CDR1 and CDR2, per the germline V gene, are SGDLS and YYNGEE. The CDR3 runs 14 residues from the cysteine to the phenylalanine. Left in the record is the CDR3 DNA by itself, 42 bases read in frame from the first base. The rearrangement combines TRBV9 with TRBJ1-2, and TRBD1 aligns with 9 junction nucleotides. The sequenced sample was PBMCs. This TCR came from a middle-aged woman in good health and CMV-seropositive. The CDR3 reads as follows: CASSYRTGADGYTF. The bases are TGTGCCAGCAGCTATCGGACAGGGGCTGACGGCTACACCTTC.